This TCR beta chain came from a study of T cells expressing NK-cell markers. The TCR beta cDNA came from 5'RACE template switching with UMIs. TCRdb processed the 5' RACE reads again and assigns one entry to each CDR3 protein, with no DNA. The sample data list under 35,000 distinct CDR3 sequences. From germline, CDR1 is PRHDT and CDR2 FYEKMQ (reference sequence). This CDR3 has 14 amino acids. The sequence came from a woman between 18 and 70 years old in good health. The specimen was blood T cells: a sorted CD56 or NKG2C T cell subset, CD4+ or CD8+ T cells, or bulk PBMC T cells (not recorded which). This rearrangement joins TRBV13 to TRBJ1-2; there is no DNA to check the TCRdb D call of TRBD1. The CDR3 sequence is CASSLRGDVFGYTF.